These T cell receptor beta chains were read from a single sample in a study of TIL therapy for anti-PD-1-resistant metastatic lung cancer. Assay: immunoSEQ multiplex PCR; the TCRdb copy retains only in-frame clones and omits some. The table has about 7,000 clones, 50% to 70% seen once. The specimen comprised tumor tissue, sampled at baseline. Every receptor here comes from a person aged 25-85 years with non-small cell lung cancer. Each CDR3 is given with its conserved first and last residue. A D gene is named only where the DNA matches it firmly. Some rows mark clone size as missing; the rest say once, few, many or name a class of expanded clone.

>TRBD1|.|15|TRBJ1-6|TRBV20-1
CSASLGTGMGSPLHF
TGCAGTGCTAGTTTGGGGACAGGGATGGGTTCACCCCTCCACTTT
>TRBD1|.|14|TRBJ2-3|TRBV11-2
CASSFRQGRDTQYF
TGTGCCAGCAGTTTTAGACAGGGTCGGGATACGCAGTATTTT
>.|.|15|TRBJ2-3|TRBV7-6
CASSLGLGISDTQYF
TGTGCCAGCAGCTTAGGTCTGGGAATATCAGATACGCAGTATTTT
>TRBD1|.|16|TRBJ1-2|TRBV5-1
CASSRGPNDRATGYTF
TGCGCCAGCAGCCGAGGACCTAATGACAGGGCCACTGGCTACACCTTC
>TRBD1|.|18|TRBJ1-6|TRBV9
CASSREDGTAIYNSPLHF
TGTGCCAGCAGCCGAGAGGATGGGACAGCAATCTATAATTCACCCCTCCACTTT
>.|.|16|TRBJ1-1|TRBV7-6
CASSLFGTRANTEAFF
TGTGCCAGCAGCTTATTTGGCACCAGGGCCAACACTGAAGCTTTCTTT
>.|once|14|TRBJ2-1|TRBV6-6
CASSYSPSYNEQFF
TGTGCCAGCAGTTACTCGCCTTCCTACAATGAGCAGTTCTTC
>TRBD2|.|13|TRBJ2-3|TRBV6-5
CAIGGGRTDTQYF
TGTGCTATCGGGGGGGGGCGGACAGATACGCAGTATTTT
>.|.|16|TRBJ2-2|TRBV11-1
CASSPGGLTNTGELFF
TGTGCCAGCAGTCCGGGGGGCTTAACGAACACCGGGGAGCTGTTTTTT
>TRBD2|.|14|TRBJ2-3|TRBV6-5
CASRKRGTTDTQYF
TGTGCCAGCAGAAAGCGGGGAACCACAGATACGCAGTATTTT
>TRBD1|.|13|TRBJ1-2|TRBV30
CAWSRDRVYGYTF
TGTGCCTGGAGTAGGGACAGGGTCTATGGCTACACCTTC
>TRBD2|few|15|TRBJ2-5|TRBV6-4
CASSPTSGAQETQYF
TGTGCCAGCAGTCCGACTAGCGGGGCCCAAGAGACCCAGTACTTC
>.|.|12|TRBJ1-5|TRBV5-4
CASSLPGEPQHF
TGTGCCAGCAGCCTTCCGGGTGAACCCCAGCATTTT
>TRBD1|.|15|TRBJ1-2|TRBV7-9
CASSPQGQNHYGYTF
TGTGCCAGCAGCCCCCAGGGACAGAACCACTATGGCTACACCTTC
>.|few|12|TRBJ2-3|TRBV28
CASTGVIDTQYF
TGTGCCAGCACCGGGGTCATCGATACGCAGTATTTT
>.|.|16|TRBJ1-6|TRBV5-1
CASSLAARADNSPLHF
TGCGCCAGCAGCTTGGCCGCCAGGGCCGACAATTCACCCCTCCACTTT